These 28 T cell receptor beta chains originate from one sample sequenced in a study of T and B cells in COVID-19 patients. TRB rearrangements were amplified by multiplex PCR with BIOMED2 TRB-A/B primers. Using its own MiXCR run on the multiplex PCR reads, TCRdb lists one record per CDR3 protein. Of around 20,000 distinct CDR3 sequences in the sample, approximately 30% were seen once. TRB was amplified from about 250-500 ng of blood genomic DNA. Sequenced material: blood. The receptors were gathered from a human donor who had recovered from COVID-19.

This rearrangement joins TRBV11-1 to TRBJ1-1; tentative D call: TRBD1 (6 bases). The CDR3 is 18 amino acids. V lost 5 bases, J lost 5 bases, and 27 bases lay in between. Germline CDR1 SGHAT, CDR2 FQDESV (reference sequence). CDR3 region: CASSPPDRRQRGFTEAFF. Here the CDR3 DNA reads TGTGCCAGCAGCCCTCCCGACAGGCGCCAAAGGGGATTTACTGAAGCTTTCTTT.

The chain joins TRBV11-3 to TRBJ2-2; the match to TRBD2 covers 11 bases. This CDR3 has 15 amino acids. Trimming removed 5 bases from V and 3 bases from J; junction bases left unmatched: 2. Germline V gene lookup returns CDR1 SGHNT and CDR2 YENEEA. As DNA, the CDR3 is TGTGCCAGCAGCCCGACTAGCGGGGACACCGGGGAGCTGTTTTTT. Amino acid sequence: CASSPTSGDTGELFF.

The chain combines TRBV12-3 or TRBV12-4 with TRBJ1-4; possibly TRBD1 for D (5 bases). The CDR3 loop spans 14 amino acids. V lost 5 bases to trimming and J lost 3 bases, with 10 bases between them. The CDR3 nucleotides read TGTGCCAGCAGTCGACAGATCGCTAATGAAAAACTGTTTTTT. It specifies CASSRQIANEKLFF.

J is TRBJ1-5 and V is TRBV30; D may be TRBD1 (5 bases). Germline V lookup: CDR1 GTSNPN, CDR2 SVGIG (reference sequence). V was shortened by 1 base and J by 4 bases, with 11 bases between the two germline ends. The CDR3 is 14 residues long. The DNA of the CDR3 is TGTGCCTGGAGTGCGGGACTCCTTAATCAGCCCCAGCATTTT. It codes for CAWSAGLLNQPQHF.

This clonotype was seen a few times. This sequence joins TRBV6-1 and TRBJ1-5; D ambiguous. From germline, CDR1 is MNHNS and CDR2 SASEGT. CDR3 size: 12 residues. V was pared by 3 bases and J by 6 bases, with 6 bases between. The CDR3, as DNA: TGTGCCAGCAGTGATTTAAGTCAGCCCCAGCATTTT. It translates to CASSDLSQPQHF.

The rearrangement joins TRBV5-6 to TRBJ2-7, with 9 bases that match TRBD1. The CDR3 has 15 residues. V shed 4 bases and J 1 base; nucleotides not matched to a gene: 6. The germline V gene encodes CDR1 SGHDT and CDR2 YYEEEE. Written as DNA, the CDR3 is TGTGCCAGCAGCGGGTGGACAGGGGCTTCCTACGAGCAGTACTTC. Translation: CASSGWTGASYEQYF.

This clonotype is labeled medium-sized. The genes are TRBV19 and TRBJ2-3; D gene ambiguous. The V end lost 1 base, the J end lost 4 bases, and 9 bases lay between the germline ends. CDR1 and CDR2 (germline): LNHDA, SQIVND (reference sequence). The CDR3 runs to 14 residues. The CDR3 sequence is CASSIVLVPDTQYF. The CDR3 nucleotides read TGTGCCAGTAGTATAGTTCTCGTCCCAGATACGCAGTATTTT.

The gene calls are TRBV6-1 and TRBJ1-4, with D unclear. The CDR3 runs to 16 residues. CDR1 and CDR2 from the germline V gene are MNHNS and SASEGT. V lost 0 bases to trimming and J lost 12 bases, with 20 bases between them. CDR3 DNA sequence: TGTGCCAGCAGTGAAGCGCTTCGGTCATTCGGAGGAGAACTGTTTTTT. This sequence encodes CASSEALRSFGGELFF.

Judged by abundance, this clonotype is medium-sized. The chain combines TRBV19 with TRBJ2-3; TRBD1 agrees at 8 bases. The trim removed 6 bases at V and 0 bases at J, leaving 2 bases unmatched. The CDR3 length is 14 residues. Looked up from germline, CDR1 is LNHDA and CDR2 is SQIVND (reference sequence). The CDR3 bases are TGTGCCAGTAGCGACAGGGGAAGCACAGATACGCAGTATTTT. Translation gives CASSDRGSTDTQYF.

The chain has TRBV14 and TRBJ2-5; a possible D gene is TRBD1 (5 bases). The CDR3 runs to 16 residues. Germline CDR1 SGHDN, CDR2 FVKESK. Trimming cost V 4 bases and J 0 bases, with 15 bases left between them. The CDR3 protein is CASSPRGAGYQETQYF. The DNA for the CDR3 is TGTGCCAGCAGCCCGCGTGGTGCAGGGTACCAAGAGACCCAGTACTTC.

This clonotype was detected once. This chain connects TRBV6-2 or TRBV6-3 to TRBJ1-2, with TRBD1 as a possible D gene (5 bases). Between the trimmed V and J ends, which lost 6 bases and 0 bases, there was a span of 14 bases. The CDR3 contains 15 residues. Germline V CDR1 and CDR2: MNHEY, SVGEGT. CDR3 loop: CASRLDRGANYGYTF. CDR3 sequence (DNA): TGTGCCAGCAGACTCGACAGAGGAGCTAACTATGGCTACACCTTC.

In its sample, this clonotype was seen a few times. DNA for the CDR3: TGTGCCAGCAGTTACTCGTACAGCTATGGCTACACCTTC. It encodes CASSYSYSYGYTF. The chain has TRBV6-5 and TRBJ1-2; no clear D gene. The CDR3 runs to 13 residues. Germline V gene data show CDR1 as MNHEY and CDR2 as SVGAGI. Trimming took 0 bases from V and 4 from J, leaving 6 bases between them.

V usage is TRBV28 and J usage is TRBJ2-2; 11 nucleotides agree with TRBD1. V gave up 5 bases and J gave up 6 bases; unmatched junction bases: 11. The germline gives CDR1 MDHEN, CDR2 SYDVKM. The CDR3 has 17 residues. CDR3 sequence reads: CASSGWGLDRGPGELFF. CDR3 DNA: TGTGCCAGCAGTGGATGGGGTTTGGACAGGGGGCCCGGGGAGCTGTTTTTT.

This rearrangement joins TRBV29-1 to TRBJ2-7; perhaps D is TRBD1 or TRBD2 (5 bases each). There are 14 residues in the CDR3. Germline V gene data show CDR1 as SQVTM and CDR2 as ANQGSEA. The CDR3 loop is CSAPKPGGSYEQYF. The CDR3, as DNA: TGCAGTGCTCCCAAGCCTGGGGGTTCCTACGAGCAGTACTTC.

This clonotype qualifies as medium-sized. This chain joins TRBV11-3 and TRBJ2-3, with 7 bases identical to TRBD1. The germline V gene has CDR1 SGHNT and CDR2 YENEEA. Trimming took 4 bases from V and 5 from J; bases not matched to a gene: 6. This CDR3 is built from 14 residues. The DNA for the CDR3 is TGTGCCAGCAGCTCAACAGGGGATCGAGATACGCAGTATTTT. Its translation: CASSSTGDRDTQYF. Based on the CDR3 plus reference TRBV11-3 and TRBJ2-3, the full variable domain is EAGVVQSPRYKIIEKKQPVAFWCNPISGHNTLYWYLQNLGQGPELLIRYENEEAVDDSQLPKDRFSAERLKGVDSTLKIQPAELGDSAVYLCASSSTGDRDTQYFGPGTRLTVL.

The V call is TRBV28, the J call TRBJ2-1, with 9 positions matching TRBD2. Germline V lookup: CDR1 MDHEN, CDR2 SYDVKM. This CDR3 is 15 amino acids long. The V and J ends lost 4 bases and 10 bases, in that order; junction bases with no gene match: 11. The CDR3 DNA is TGTGCCAGCAGTTCTAGCGGGGCCGGCGGGGTAGAGCAGTTCTTC. Protein product: CASSSSGAGGVEQFF.

This clonotype was counted at least ten times. The chain couples TRBV10-3 to TRBJ2-3, with D hard to call. Deletions cut 7 bases from V and 1 base from J, with 6 bases between. Germline V gene sequence: CDR1 ENHRY, CDR2 SYGVKD. The CDR3 has 12 amino acids. The CDR3 is CAITDGTDTQYF. CDR3 DNA: TGTGCCATCACGGACGGCACAGATACGCAGTATTTT.

This clonotype ranks as medium-sized (0.01 to 0.1%). The chain links TRBV19 to TRBJ2-5; D uncertain. With 5 bases removed from V and 1 base from J, the gap between germline ends came to 8 bases. CDR3 length equals 13 residues. The V gene's germline CDR1 is LNHDA and CDR2 SQIVND (reference sequence). The CDR3 DNA follows: TGTGCCAGTAGTGGGTCAGTCCAAGAGACCCAGTACTTC. Protein product: CASSGSVQETQYF.

Many counts were recorded for this clonotype. The CDR3 DNA sequence: TGTGCCGGCGGGCCGCCGCAGTATTTT. Translation: CAGGPPQYF. V and J are TRBV30 and TRBJ2-3, with D perhaps matching TRBD2 (5 bases). This CDR3 region has 9 residues. Trimming took off 8 bases at V and 10 bases at J, with 10 bases between the two ends. CDR1 is GTSNPN and CDR2 is SVGIG in the germline V gene (reference sequence).

The rearrangement joins TRBV5-1 to TRBJ2-2, with D maybe TRBD2 (5 bases). Germline V lookup: CDR1 SGHRS, CDR2 YFSETQ. The CDR3 covers 13 residues. V lost 4 bases to trimming and J lost 6 bases, with 10 bases between them. The CDR3 protein is CASSEDGAGELFF. Here the CDR3 DNA reads TGCGCCAGCAGCGAGGACGGGGCCGGGGAGCTGTTTTTT.

This clonotype was observed a handful of times. The chain uses TRBV13 and TRBJ2-7; TRBD2 matches at 10 bases. V lost 5 bases, J lost 5 bases, and 9 bases stayed unmatched. Germline V gives CDR1 PRHDT, CDR2 FYEKMQ (reference sequence). This CDR3 spans 15 amino acids. CDR3 DNA sequence: TGTGCCAGCAGCCGCCGGAGCGGGGGGGCTAACGAGCAGTACTTC. Translation gives CASSRRSGGANEQYF.

The chain carries TRBV28 and TRBJ2-5; D is possibly TRBD2 (6 bases). Germline V lookup: CDR1 MDHEN, CDR2 SYDVKM. CDR3 length: 17 residues. V lost 1 base and J 1 base, leaving 16 bases between the germline ends. This CDR3 reads CASSLSTTGEIQETQYF. The CDR3 nucleotides are TGTGCCAGCAGTTTATCAACCACGGGGGAAATCCAAGAGACCCAGTACTTC.

This clonotype was seen a few times. The V and J genes are TRBV12-3 or TRBV12-4 and TRBJ2-2; D assignment may be TRBD1 or TRBD2 (6 bases each). V lost 6 bases, J lost 4 bases, and 21 bases lay in between. The CDR3 totals 17 residues. CDR3 residues: CASSSGRSRGTTGELFF. The DNA for the CDR3 is TGTGCCAGCAGCTCAGGGAGGTCTAGGGGGACCACCGGGGAGCTGTTTTTT.

The chain's CDR3 is CASTPNPNQPQHF. CDR3 coding DNA: TGTGCCAGCACCCCAAACCCCAATCAGCCCCAGCATTTT. This chain uses TRBV5-8 with TRBJ1-5; D remains unclear. Per germline, CDR1 SGHTS and CDR2 YDEGEE. V lost 6 bases and J lost 3, with 10 bases in between. This CDR3 has 13 amino acids.

Written as DNA, the CDR3 is TGTGCCAGCAGCCGATCCAATCAGCCCCAGCATTTT. Residues: CASSRSNQPQHF. This chain connects TRBV28 to TRBJ1-5; D is ambiguous. Trimming removed 6 bases at V and 3 bases at J, with 6 bases between. Germline V gives CDR1 MDHEN, CDR2 SYDVKM. CDR3 length equals 12 residues.

By sample fraction, this clonotype is medium-sized. V gene TRBV29-1 combines with J gene TRBJ2-3; unclear D gene. V was cut by 1 base and J by 4 bases, with 6 bases left in between. The germline gives CDR1 SQVTM, CDR2 ANQGSEA. The CDR3 consists of 12 residues. The DNA for the CDR3 is TGCAGCGTTGAAGGCAGCTCAGATACGCAGTATTTT. Translating gives CSVEGSSDTQYF.

V is TRBV5-4 and J is TRBJ2-7; D is ambiguous. Germline V lookup: CDR1 SGHNT, CDR2 YYREEE (reference sequence). Trimming pared 4 bases from V and 7 bases from J, leaving 30 bases between. The CDR3 runs 18 residues. CDR3 residues: CASSPPGSRPRRRREQYF. The DNA for the CDR3 is TGTGCCAGCAGCCCCCCCGGCAGTCGGCCTCGACGCCGGCGGGAGCAGTACTTC.

The chain couples TRBV24-1 to TRBJ1-5; 9 nucleotides match TRBD1. The V and J ends lost 2 bases and 6 bases, in that order; junction bases with no gene match: 7. Germline V gene data show CDR1 as KGHDR and CDR2 as SFDVKD. The CDR3 has 16 residues. CDR3 loop: CATSDSGQGPRQPQHF. The CDR3 bases are TGTGCCACCAGTGATTCGGGACAGGGCCCCCGTCAGCCCCAGCATTTT.